The entry below describes one T cell receptor (beta chain). The antigen is unknown. CDR1 and CDR2 from the germline V gene are KGHSH and LQKENI. The CDR3 is made up of 16 amino acids. Germline trimming cut 5 bases from V and 2 bases from J; bases unmatched to any gene: 9. This entry is derived from a study of graft-versus-host responses after intestinal transplantation. Study summary: In this cohort, recipients had multivisceral, liver-intestinal, or isolated intestinal transplants. Every transplant recipient was induced with anti-thymocyte globulin, then maintained on tacrolimus and steroids for around 3 years.

Clones were read by immunoSEQ multiplex PCR, and TCRdb kept only the in-frame ones, dropping some. This sample has some 120,000 clones, with 90% found just once. The study, taken as a whole, reports: There was an association between peak levels of circulating GvH clones and early post-transplant HvG declines. GvH clones detected in recipient marrow included some appearing first in ileum or blood.

J is TRBJ1-5 and V is TRBV18; 7 nucleotides agree with TRBD1. This receptor was obtained from a human donor who received an intestinal transplant. The sequenced sample was unstimulated CD4+ T cells sorted from spleen or lymph node cells, obtained before intestinal transplant. CDR3 nucleotides: TGTGCCAGCTCAGTAGGACAGGTCGGTGGCAATCAGCCCCAGCATTTT. Amino acids: CASSVGQVGGNQPQHF.